This T cell receptor beta chain derives from a study of T cell responses to AZD1222 COVID-19 vaccine. The repertoire was sequenced with immunoSEQ multiplex PCR; TCRdb's copy has only in-frame clones and lacks some. The sample holds fewer than 150,000 clones, roughly 90% seen once. Per germline, CDR1 SGHRS and CDR2 YFSETQ. The CDR3 consists of 14 residues. V was pared by 3 bases and J by 2 bases, with 4 bases of the junction left unmatched. The sample was peripheral blood, taken on day 0 of AZD1222 vaccination. The chain uses TRBV5-1 and TRBJ1-1, with 7 bases matching TRBD1. This TCR was sampled from an adult in good health. CDR3 nucleotide sequence: TGCGCCAGCAGCTCATACAGGGGCAACACTGAAGCTTTCTTT. Its protein product is CASSSYRGNTEAFF.